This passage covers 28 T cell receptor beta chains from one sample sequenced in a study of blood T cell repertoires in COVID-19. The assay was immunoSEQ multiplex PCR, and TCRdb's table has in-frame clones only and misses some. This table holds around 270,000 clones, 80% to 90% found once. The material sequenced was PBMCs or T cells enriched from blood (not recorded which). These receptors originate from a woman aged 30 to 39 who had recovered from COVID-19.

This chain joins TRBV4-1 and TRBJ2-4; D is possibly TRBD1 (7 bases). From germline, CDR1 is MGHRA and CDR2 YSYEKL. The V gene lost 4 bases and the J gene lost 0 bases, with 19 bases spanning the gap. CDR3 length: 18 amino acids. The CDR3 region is CASSPPGGGPVAKNIQYF. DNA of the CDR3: TGCGCCAGCAGCCCACCCGGAGGGGGCCCCGTAGCCAAAAACATTCAGTACTTC.

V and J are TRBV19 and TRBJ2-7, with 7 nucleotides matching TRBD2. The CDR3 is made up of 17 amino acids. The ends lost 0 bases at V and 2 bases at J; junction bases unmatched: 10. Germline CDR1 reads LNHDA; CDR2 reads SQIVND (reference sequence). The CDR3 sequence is CASSIDFRPSGTYEQYF. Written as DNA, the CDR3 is TGTGCCAGTAGTATAGATTTCCGGCCTAGCGGAACCTACGAGCAGTACTTC.

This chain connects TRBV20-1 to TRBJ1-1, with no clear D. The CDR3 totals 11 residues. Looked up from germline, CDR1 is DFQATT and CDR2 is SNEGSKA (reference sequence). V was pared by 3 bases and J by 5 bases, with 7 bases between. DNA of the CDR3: TGCAGTGCTAGTCGGGGAACTGAAGCTTTCTTT. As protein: CSASRGTEAFF.

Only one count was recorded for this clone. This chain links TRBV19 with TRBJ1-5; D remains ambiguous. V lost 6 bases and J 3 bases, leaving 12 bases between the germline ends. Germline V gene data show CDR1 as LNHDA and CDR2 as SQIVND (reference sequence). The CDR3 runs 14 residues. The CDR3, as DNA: TGTGCCAGTAGCTCCCCCGGGGTCAATCAGCCCCAGCATTTT. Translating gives CASSSPGVNQPQHF.

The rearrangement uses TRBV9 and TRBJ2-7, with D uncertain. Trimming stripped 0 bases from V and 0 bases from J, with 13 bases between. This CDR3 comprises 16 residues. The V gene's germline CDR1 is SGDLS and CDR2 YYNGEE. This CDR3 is CASSVGVEVTSYEQYF. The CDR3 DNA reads TGTGCCAGCAGCGTAGGCGTTGAGGTGACCTCCTACGAGCAGTACTTC.

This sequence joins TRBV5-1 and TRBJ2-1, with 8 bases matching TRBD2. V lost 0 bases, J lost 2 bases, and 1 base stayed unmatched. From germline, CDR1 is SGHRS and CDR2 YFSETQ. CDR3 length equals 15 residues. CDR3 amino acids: CASSLAGGAYNEQFF. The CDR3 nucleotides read TGCGCCAGCAGCTTGGCCGGGGGGGCCTACAATGAGCAGTTCTTC.

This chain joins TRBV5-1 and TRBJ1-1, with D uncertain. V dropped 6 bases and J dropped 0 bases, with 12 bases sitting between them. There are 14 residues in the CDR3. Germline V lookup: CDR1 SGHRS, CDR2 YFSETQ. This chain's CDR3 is CASTIDGMNTEAFF. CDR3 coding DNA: TGCGCCAGCACCATTGACGGGATGAACACTGAAGCTTTCTTT.

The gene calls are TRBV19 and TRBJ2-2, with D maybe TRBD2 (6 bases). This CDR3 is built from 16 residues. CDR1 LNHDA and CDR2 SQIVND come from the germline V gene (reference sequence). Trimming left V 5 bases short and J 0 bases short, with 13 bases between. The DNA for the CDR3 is TGTGCCAGTAGTGGTTGGAGGGGTGCGAACACCGGGGAGCTGTTTTTT. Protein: CASSGWRGANTGELFF.

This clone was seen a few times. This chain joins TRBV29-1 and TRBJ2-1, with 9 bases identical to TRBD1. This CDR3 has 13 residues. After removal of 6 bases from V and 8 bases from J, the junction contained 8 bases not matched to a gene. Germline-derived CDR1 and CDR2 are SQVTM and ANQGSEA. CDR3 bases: TGCAGCGTCCGAGGGACAGGGAATTATGAGCAGTTCTTC. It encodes CSVRGTGNYEQFF.

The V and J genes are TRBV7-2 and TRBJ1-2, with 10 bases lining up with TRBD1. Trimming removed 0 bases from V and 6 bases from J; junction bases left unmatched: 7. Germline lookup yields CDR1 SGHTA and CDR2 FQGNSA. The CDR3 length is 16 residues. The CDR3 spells CASSLAIGTGADGYTF. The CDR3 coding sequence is TGTGCCAGCAGCTTAGCTATAGGGACAGGGGCGGATGGCTACACCTTC.

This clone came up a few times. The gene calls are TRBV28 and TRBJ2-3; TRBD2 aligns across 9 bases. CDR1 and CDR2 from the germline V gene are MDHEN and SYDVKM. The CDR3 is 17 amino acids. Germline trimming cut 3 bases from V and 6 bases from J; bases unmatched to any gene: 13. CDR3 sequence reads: CASSFELRTSVLDTQYF. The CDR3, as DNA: TGTGCCAGCAGTTTTGAGTTGAGGACTAGCGTTCTTGATACGCAGTATTTT.

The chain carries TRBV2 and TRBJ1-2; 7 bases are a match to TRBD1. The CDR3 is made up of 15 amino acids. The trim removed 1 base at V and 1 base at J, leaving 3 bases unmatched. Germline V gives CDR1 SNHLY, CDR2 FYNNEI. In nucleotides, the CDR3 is TGTGCCAGCAGTGAAGAGGGACAGTTTAACTATGGCTACACCTTC. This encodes CASSEEGQFNYGYTF.

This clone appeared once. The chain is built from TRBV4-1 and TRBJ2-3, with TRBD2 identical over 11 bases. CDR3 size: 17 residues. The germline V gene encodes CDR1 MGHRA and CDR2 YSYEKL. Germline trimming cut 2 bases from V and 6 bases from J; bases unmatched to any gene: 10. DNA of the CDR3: TGCGCCAGCAGCCAACCAAAGACTAGCGGGGCCCGCGATACGCAGTATTTT. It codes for CASSQPKTSGARDTQYF.

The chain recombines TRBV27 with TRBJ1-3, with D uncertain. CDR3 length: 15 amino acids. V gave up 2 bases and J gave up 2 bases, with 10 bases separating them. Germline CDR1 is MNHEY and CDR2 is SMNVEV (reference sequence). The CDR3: CASSLDRGTGNTIYF. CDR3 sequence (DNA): TGTGCCAGCAGTTTAGATCGAGGGACTGGAAACACCATATATTTT.

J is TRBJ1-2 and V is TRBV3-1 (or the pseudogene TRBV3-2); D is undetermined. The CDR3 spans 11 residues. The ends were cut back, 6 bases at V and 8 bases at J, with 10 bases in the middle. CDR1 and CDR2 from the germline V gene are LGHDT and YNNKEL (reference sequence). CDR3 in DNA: TGTGCCAGCAGAGCCAATCGCGGCTACACCTTC. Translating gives CASRANRGYTF.

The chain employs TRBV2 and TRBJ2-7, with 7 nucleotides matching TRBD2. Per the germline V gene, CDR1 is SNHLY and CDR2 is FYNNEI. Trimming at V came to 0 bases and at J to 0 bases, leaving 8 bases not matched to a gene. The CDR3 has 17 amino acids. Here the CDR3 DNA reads TGTGCCAGCAGTGAAGCTAATGGGGGGGGACCCTCCTACGAGCAGTACTTC. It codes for CASSEANGGGPSYEQYF.

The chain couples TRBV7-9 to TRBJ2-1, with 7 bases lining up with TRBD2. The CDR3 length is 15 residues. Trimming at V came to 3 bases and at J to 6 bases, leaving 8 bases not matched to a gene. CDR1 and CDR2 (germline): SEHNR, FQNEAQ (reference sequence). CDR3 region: CASSLGRALPNEQFF. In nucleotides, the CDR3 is TGTGCCAGCAGCTTGGGGAGGGCCTTACCCAATGAGCAGTTCTTC.

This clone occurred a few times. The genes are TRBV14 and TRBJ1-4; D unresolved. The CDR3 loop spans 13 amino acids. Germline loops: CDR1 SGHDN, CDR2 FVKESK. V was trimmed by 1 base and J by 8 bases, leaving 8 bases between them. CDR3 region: CASSQGGSEKLFF. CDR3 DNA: TGTGCCAGCAGCCAAGGAGGCTCCGAAAAACTGTTTTTT.

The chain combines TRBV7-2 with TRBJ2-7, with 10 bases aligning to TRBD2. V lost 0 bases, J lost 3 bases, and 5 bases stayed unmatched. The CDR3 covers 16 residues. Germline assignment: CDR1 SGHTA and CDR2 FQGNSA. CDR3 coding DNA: TGTGCCAGCAGCTTAGCGAAAGCGGGGGGGTACTACGAGCAGTACTTC. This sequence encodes CASSLAKAGGYYEQYF.

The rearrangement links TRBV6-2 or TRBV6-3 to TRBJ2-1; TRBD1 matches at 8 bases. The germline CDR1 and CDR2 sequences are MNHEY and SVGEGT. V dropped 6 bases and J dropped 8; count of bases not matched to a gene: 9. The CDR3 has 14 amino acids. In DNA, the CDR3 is TGTGCCAGCAGCCACAGGGGGAACAGGCATGAGCAGTTCTTC. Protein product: CASSHRGNRHEQFF.

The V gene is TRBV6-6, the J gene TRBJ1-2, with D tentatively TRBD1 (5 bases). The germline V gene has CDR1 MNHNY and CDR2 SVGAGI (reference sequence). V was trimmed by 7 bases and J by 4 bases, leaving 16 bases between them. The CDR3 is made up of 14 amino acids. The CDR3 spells CASTPVGAGYGYTF. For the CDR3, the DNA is TGTGCCAGCACCCCCGTAGGGGCAGGCTATGGCTACACCTTC.

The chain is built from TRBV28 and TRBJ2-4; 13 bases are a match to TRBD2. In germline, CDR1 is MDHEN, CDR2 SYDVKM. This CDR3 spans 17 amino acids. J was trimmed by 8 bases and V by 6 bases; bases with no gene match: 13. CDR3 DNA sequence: TGTGCCAGCAGCATGCAACTAGCGGGGGGGCCGAGGGACATTCAGTACTTC. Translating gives CASSMQLAGGPRDIQYF.

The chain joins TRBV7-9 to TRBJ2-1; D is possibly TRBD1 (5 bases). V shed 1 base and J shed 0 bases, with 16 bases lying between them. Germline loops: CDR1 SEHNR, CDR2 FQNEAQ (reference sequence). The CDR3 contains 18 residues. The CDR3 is CASSLEVGPPSSYNEQFF. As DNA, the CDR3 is TGTGCCAGCAGCTTAGAAGTGGGGCCCCCGAGCTCCTACAATGAGCAGTTCTTC.

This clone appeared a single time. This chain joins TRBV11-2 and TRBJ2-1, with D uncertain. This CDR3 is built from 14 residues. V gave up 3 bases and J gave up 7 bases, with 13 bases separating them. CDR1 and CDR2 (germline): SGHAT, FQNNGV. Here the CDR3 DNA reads TGTGCCAGCAGCTTTCCCTGGGTGCGGAATGAGCAGTTCTTC. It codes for CASSFPWVRNEQFF.

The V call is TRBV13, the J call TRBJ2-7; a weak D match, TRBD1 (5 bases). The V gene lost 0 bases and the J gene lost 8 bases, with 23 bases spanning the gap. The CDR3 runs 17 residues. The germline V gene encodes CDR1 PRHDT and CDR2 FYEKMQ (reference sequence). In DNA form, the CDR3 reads TGTGCCAGCAGCTTAGGCCGAAGACGGCAGGGTGTTATTCAGCAGTACTTC. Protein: CASSLGRRRQGVIQQYF.

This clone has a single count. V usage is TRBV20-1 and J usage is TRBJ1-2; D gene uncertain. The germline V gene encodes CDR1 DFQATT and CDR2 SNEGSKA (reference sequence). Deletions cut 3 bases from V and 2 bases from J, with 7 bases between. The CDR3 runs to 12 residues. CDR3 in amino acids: CSASGGNYGYTF. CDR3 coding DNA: TGCAGTGCTAGTGGAGGGAACTATGGCTACACCTTC.

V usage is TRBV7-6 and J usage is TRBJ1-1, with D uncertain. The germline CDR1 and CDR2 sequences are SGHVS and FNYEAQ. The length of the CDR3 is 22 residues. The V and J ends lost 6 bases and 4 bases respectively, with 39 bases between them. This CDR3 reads CASRLGRKGKTLKLQKTTEAFF. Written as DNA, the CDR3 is TGTGCCAGCAGGTTGGGGAGGAAAGGCAAAACCCTCAAATTGCAAAAGACCACTGAAGCTTTCTTT.

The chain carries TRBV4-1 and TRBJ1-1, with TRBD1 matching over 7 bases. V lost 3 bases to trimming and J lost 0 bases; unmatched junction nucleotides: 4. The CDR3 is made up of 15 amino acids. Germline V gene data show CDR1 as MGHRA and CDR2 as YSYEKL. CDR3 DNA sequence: TGCGCCAGCAGCCACCCGGGACAGATGAACACTGAAGCTTTCTTT. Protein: CASSHPGQMNTEAFF.